A selection of T cell receptor beta chains follows, all from one sample in a study of tumor-infiltrating lymphocytes in primary liver carcinoma. TCRdb re-called the multiplex PCR reads through MiXCR, storing one row per CDR3 protein. The repertoire has hundreds of thousands of distinct CDR3 sequences, nearly 60% of them found once; the top ten carry approximately 17%. Sequencing was carried out using peripheral blood. The receptor set was obtained from a woman aged 25 to 45 with primary liver carcinoma and hepatitis B virus infection. Each CDR3 is given with its conserved first and last residue. A D gene is named only where the DNA matches it firmly. Size is stated for part of the rows, as once, few or many counts, or as a class when the clone is expanded.

j_call d_call v_call clone_size cdr3_nt cdr3_aa
TRBJ1-5 NA TRBV19 once TGTGCCAGTAGTATCAGGGGACGGCACAATCAGCCCCAGCATTTT CASSIRGRHNQPQHF
TRBJ1-6 NA TRBV11-2 medium-sized TGTGCCAGCAGCTTAGAACCGGGACCGAATTCAGCCCTCCACTTT CASSLEPGPNSALHF
TRBJ1-5 NA TRBV28 NA TGTGCCAGCAGTTTCGCTCGAGGTTCGCCCCAGCATTTT CASSFARGSPQHF
TRBJ1-1 NA TRBV6-5 NA TGTGCCAGCAATCAGAGGGGGGAAGCTTTCTTT CASNQRGEAFF
TRBJ2-2 NA TRBV4-1 once TGCGCCAGCAGCCAGCGTCCGGGACATGTAACCGGGGAGCTGTTTTTT CASSQRPGHVTGELFF
TRBJ2-7 NA TRBV11-2 NA TGTGCCAGTAGCTTAGGTGGACGGGATGGGTACTTC CASSLGGRDGYF
TRBJ1-1 TRBD1 TRBV6-5 many TGTGCCAGCAGTCGAAGCGGGACAGTTGAAGCTTTCTTT CASSRSGTVEAFF
TRBJ2-1 NA TRBV12-3/TRBV12-4 NA TGTGCCATCAGTGCCAGGACTCCTAGTGACAATGAGCAGTTCTTC CAISARTPSDNEQFF
TRBJ2-2 NA TRBV5-4 NA TGTGCCAGCAGCGTAGGGGGAGCCGGGGAGCTGTTTTTT CASSVGGAGELFF
TRBJ2-1 NA TRBV12-5 NA TGTGCTAGTGGTTTGGAGTTGCAGGAGCAGTTCTTC CASGLELQEQFF
TRBJ2-4 NA TRBV28 once TGTGCCAGCAGTGGAACAGGGATGGGAACCAAAAACATTCAGTACTTC CASSGTGMGTKNIQYF
TRBJ2-5 TRBD1 TRBV4-3 many TGCGCCAGCAGCCCCGGGACAGCCAAACAAGAGACCCAGTACTTC CASSPGTAKQETQYF
TRBJ2-7 NA TRBV11-2 NA TGTTCCAGCAGCCCCGTCGGACTTTACGAGCAGTACTTC CSSSPVGLYEQYF
TRBJ1-1 NA TRBV29-1 many TGCAGCGTGACTATCACAGGGTCTGAAGCTTTCTTT CSVTITGSEAFF
TRBJ2-3 NA TRBV6-5 NA TGTGCCAGCAGAAACAACCCCACAGATACGCAGTATTTT CASRNNPTDTQYF
TRBJ2-3 NA TRBV11-2 many TGTGCCAGCAGCTTAGCGGCTAGCACAGATACGCAGTATTTT CASSLAASTDTQYF
TRBJ1-2 NA TRBV28 NA TGTGCCAGCAGCTCCCCGGGGGGCACCTATGGCTACACCTTT CASSSPGGTYGYTF
TRBJ2-1 TRBD1 TRBV28 NA TGTGCCAGCAGTTCTTCCGGGACAGGGGGATATAATGAGCAGTTCTTC CASSSSGTGGYNEQFF
TRBJ2-5 NA TRBV29-1 NA TGCAGCGTTGAAGATCTGGCCCTACGAGAGACCCAGTACTTC CSVEDLALRETQYF
TRBJ1-1 NA TRBV29-1 NA TGCAGTGTTGATGTCAGGAGTACTGAAGCTTTCTTT CSVDVRSTEAFF
TRBJ1-2 TRBD1 TRBV6-5 NA TGTGCCAACACCCCCGGCGGGACAGGGAATGGCTACACCTTC CANTPGGTGNGYTF
TRBJ1-3 TRBD1 TRBV6-5 many TGTGCCAGCAATCCCCGTGGGACAGGGGTATCCCTCTCTGGAAACACCATATATTTT CASNPRGTGVSLSGNTIYF
TRBJ2-4 NA TRBV6-2/TRBV6-3 few TGTGCCAGCAGTGACAGGCTAGCCAAAAACATTCAGTACTTC CASSDRLAKNIQYF
TRBJ2-5 NA TRBV28 few TGTGCCAGCACTAGGACAGTTCAAGAGACCCAGTACTTC CASTRTVQETQYF
TRBJ2-1 NA TRBV11-2 NA TGTGCCAGCAGCTTATTTAACCCAATAAACAATGAGCAATTCTTC CASSLFNPINNEQFF
TRBJ1-1 NA TRBV6-5 NA TGTGCCAGCAGTTACTCGATAGGGGCGGACACTGAAGCTTTCTTT CASSYSIGADTEAFF
TRBJ1-1 NA TRBV12-3/TRBV12-4 NA TGTGCCAGCTGCCCGGAGGGACTGAGGAACACTGAAGCTTTCTTT CASCPEGLRNTEAFF
TRBJ1-2 TRBD1 TRBV7-9 NA TGTGCCAGCAGATGGGACAGGGGGTTTCATGGCTACACCTTC CASRWDRGFHGYTF
TRBJ2-1 NA TRBV5-6 NA TGTGCCAGCAGCTTGGGACAGTACAATGGGCAGTTCTTC CASSLGQYNGQFF
TRBJ2-3 NA TRBV11-2 NA TGTGCCAACAGCTTAGAACCACTGGCGGGAGATACGCAGTATTTT CANSLEPLAGDTQYF
TRBJ2-7 NA TRBV11-2 once TGTGCCAGCAGCTCCAACCCCGGAGGAACCTACGAGCAGCACTTC CASSSNPGGTYEQHF
TRBJ2-2 NA TRBV12-3/TRBV12-4 many TGTGCCAGCAGACTCGGGGCGGGGTTTCGGACCGGGGAGCTGTTTTTT CASRLGAGFRTGELFF
TRBJ1-2 TRBD1 TRBV29-1 many TGCAGCGTAGACGTTGACAGGGCCGGCTATGGCTACACCTTC CSVDVDRAGYGYTF
TRBJ2-3 NA TRBV11-1 NA TGTGCCAGGAGCTTATCCAGGGTGGCAGACACGCAGTATTTT CARSLSRVADTQYF
TRBJ2-3 NA TRBV11-2 NA TGTGCCAGCAGCTCCCTGGAAGGCACAGGTACGCAGTATTTT CASSSLEGTGTQYF
TRBJ2-3 TRBD2 TRBV6-1 many TGTGCCAGCAGTGAGAGGACTAGCGGGAGAGTCGTCGGCACAGATACGCAGTATTTT CASSERTSGRVVGTDTQYF
TRBJ2-3 NA TRBV5-6 NA TGTGCCAGCAGCTTGTCGGTGCGAAGAAATACAGATACGCAGTATTTT CASSLSVRRNTDTQYF
TRBJ2-7 NA TRBV7-9 NA TGTGCCAGCAGCAGAGGCCGGTTTTACGAGCAGTACTTC CASSRGRFYEQYF
TRBJ2-2 NA TRBV11-1 NA TGTATCAGCAGCTTAAGGGTCGGGGAGCTGTTTTTT CISSLRVGELFF
TRBJ2-7 NA TRBV12-3/TRBV12-4 many TGTGCCAGCAGTTTAGCAGCCGCCTACGAGCAGTACTTC CASSLAAAYEQYF
TRBJ2-1 NA TRBV7-9 NA TGTGCCAGCACCTTGACAACCTTAGTGGATGAGCAGTTCTTC CASTLTTLVDEQFF
TRBJ2-7 NA TRBV28 few TGTGCCAGCAGTCTGAGAGGGGCCTCAGGCTACGAGCAGTACTTC CASSLRGASGYEQYF
TRBJ2-2 NA TRBV6-1 once TGTGCCAGCAGTGAAGCGCGACACTGGTACACCGGGGAGCTGTTTTTT CASSEARHWYTGELFF
TRBJ1-2 NA TRBV4-2 few TGTGCCAGCAGCCAAATCGGGGCAGGGGATCGGTATGGCTACACCTTC CASSQIGAGDRYGYTF
TRBJ2-3 TRBD2 TRBV12-3/TRBV12-4 NA TGTGCCAGCGTCCAAAGGGAGGGCCTTTTAGATACGCAGTATTTT CASVQREGLLDTQYF
TRBJ2-3 TRBD2 TRBV5-6 NA TGTGCCAGCAGCCAGACTAGCGGGCATCTAGGAGATACGCAGTATTTT CASSQTSGHLGDTQYF